What follows are 5 T cell receptor beta chains derived from one specimen sequenced in a study of blood T cell repertoires in COVID-19 (dated by TCRdb to 2020 to 2022). Receptor libraries were prepared by the immunoSEQ multiplex PCR assay. The immuneACCESS repertoire file appears here via TCRdb, limited to in-frame rearrangements. These files lack a portion of the clones; in checked studies, under half of the deficit traces to unresolved V genes, and the cause of the others is not known. The sample records a few hundred thousand clones, over 75% of which are singletons. The ten largest account for 3.5% to 5.5% of the sample. Sample: PBMCs or T cells enriched from blood (not recorded which). These receptors were collected from a woman under 40 who had recovered from COVID-19.

This clone was observed a handful of times. The chain is built from TRBV19 and TRBJ1-2, with 9 positions matching TRBD1. The V gene end was trimmed by 2 bases and the J gene end by 3 bases; junction bases not matched to a gene: 4. This CDR3 has 15 residues. In germline, CDR1 is LNHDA, CDR2 SQIVND (reference sequence). The CDR3 DNA follows: TGTGCCAGTAGTATAAAGACAGGGGGTGACTATGGCTACACCTTC. Protein: CASSIKTGGDYGYTF.

The J gene is TRBJ1-5, the V gene TRBV2; 8 positions match TRBD1. Germline values: CDR1 SNHLY, CDR2 FYNNEI. After removal of 0 bases from V and 0 bases from J, the junction contained 7 bases not matched to a gene. The CDR3 has 18 residues. CDR3 region: CASSEALGTGYSNQPQHF. CDR3 coding DNA: TGTGCCAGCAGTGAAGCGCTTGGGACAGGTTATAGCAATCAGCCCCAGCATTTT.

V usage is TRBV29-1 and J usage is TRBJ1-4, with 9 bases that match TRBD1. The CDR3 has 13 residues. Germline CDR1 reads SQVTM; CDR2 reads ANQGSEA. With V trimmed by 5 bases and J by 4 bases, 2 bases remained unmatched. For the CDR3, the DNA is TGCAGCGTTTGGGGACAGGGTAATGAAAAACTGTTTTTT. This translates into CSVWGQGNEKLFF.

This chain uses TRBV10-2 with TRBJ1-2; D might be TRBD1 (6 bases). The V end was cut by 5 bases, the J end by 4 bases, with 11 bases between. The CDR3 has 13 residues. CDR1 is WSHSY, CDR2 SAAADI, per germline. CDR3 sequence: CASSKTGAYGYTF. The CDR3 DNA follows: TGCGCCAGCAGTAAGACAGGCGCCTATGGCTACACCTTC.

This clone was seen only a few times. J is TRBJ2-1 and V is TRBV10-3; D may be TRBD2 (6 bases). This CDR3 region has 15 residues. V lost 7 bases, J lost 3 bases, and 16 bases lay in between. Per germline, CDR1 ENHRY and CDR2 SYGVKD. CDR3 region: CAIKDVGGGYNEQFF. In DNA form, the CDR3 reads TGTGCCATCAAGGACGTGGGGGGTGGCTACAATGAGCAGTTCTTC.